Listed below are T cell receptor beta chains from one sample, sequenced in a study of T-cell reconstitution after alpha-beta-depleted transplantation in children. One entry per CDR3 protein results from TCRdb running MiXCR on the PCR reads. The table includes approximately 1,000,000 distinct CDR3 sequences, 25% to 35% detected once. Sequenced material: PBMCs, mostly from graft donor cells, taken 360 days after TCRalphabeta/CD19-depleted stem cell transplant. The receptor set was obtained from a boy in the first two years of life who had a stem cell transplant for SCID, so the T cells may come from the graft donor. Each CDR3 is given with its conserved first and last residue. Each record gives: J gene, V gene, clone size, D gene, CDR3 length, CDR3 protein, CDR3 DNA. The D gene is left open where the match is weak. For some rows the clone size is stated as once, few or many, or as a class when expanded; others skip it.

>TRBJ2-6|TRBV11-2|.|.|18
CASSFGRQPVSGANVLTF
TGTGCCAGCAGCTTCGGTCGACAGCCCGTATCTGGGGCCAACGTCCTGACTTTC
>TRBJ2-7|TRBV29-1|.|.|14
CSVGPRVSSYEQYF
TGCAGCGTTGGCCCCAGGGTGAGCTCCTACGAGCAGTACTTC
>TRBJ1-2|TRBV12-3/TRBV12-4|.|TRBD1|15
CASSTSGTGLVGYTF
TGTGCCAGCAGTACTTCCGGGACAGGGCTAGTTGGCTACACCTTC
>TRBJ2-7|TRBV20-1|.|.|15
CSARDLRTTSYEQYF
TGCAGTGCTAGAGATCTGCGGACAACCTCCTACGAGCAGTACTTC
>TRBJ2-7|TRBV10-3|.|TRBD2|15
CAISDPGTSHHEQYF
TGTGCCATCAGTGACCCGGGGACTAGTCATCACGAGCAGTACTTC
>TRBJ2-7|TRBV27|few|.|14
CASSLYPTSYEQYF
TGTGCCAGCAGTTTATACCCAACGTCCTACGAGCAGTACTTC
>TRBJ2-3|TRBV25-1|.|.|14
CASTVGGGTDTQYF
TGTGCCAGCACCGTTGGAGGGGGCACAGATACGCAGTATTTT
>TRBJ2-1|TRBV19|.|.|15
CASSIGDGPYNEQFF
TGTGCCAGTAGTATTGGGGATGGGCCCTACAATGAGCAGTTCTTC
>TRBJ2-1|TRBV6-1|.|.|14
CASSEIGVDNEQFF
TGTGCCAGCAGTGAAATAGGGGTAGACAATGAGCAGTTCTTC
>TRBJ1-1|TRBV5-1|few|.|14
CASSLLQGWTEAFF
TGCGCCAGCAGCCTGCTCCAGGGATGGACTGAAGCTTTCTTT
>TRBJ1-5|TRBV4-1|.|.|17
CASSQSNIRDLNQPQHF
TGCGCCAGCAGCCAGTCTAATATCCGGGACCTAAATCAGCCCCAGCATTTT
>TRBJ1-5|TRBV20-1|few|.|14
CSARDLLSNQPQHF
TGCAGTGCTAGAGACCTGCTTAGCAATCAGCCCCAGCATTTT
>TRBJ1-4|TRBV18|.|.|13
CASSFDSNEKLFF
TGTGCCAGCTCATTCGACAGTAATGAAAAACTGTTTTTT
>TRBJ2-7|TRBV28|few|.|14
CASSLPPRSYEQYF
TGTGCCAGCAGTTTACCCCCAAGATCCTACGAGCAGTACTTC
>TRBJ2-1|TRBV5-1|few|.|16
CASSLDPGSTRNEQFF
TGCGCCAGCAGCTTGGATCCGGGCAGTACGAGGAATGAGCAGTTCTTC
>TRBJ2-7|TRBV6-5|.|TRBD2|17
CASSYGRQRGGRYEQYF
TGTGCCAGCAGTTATGGTCGGCAGCGGGGGGGGCGTTACGAGCAGTACTTC
>TRBJ1-2|TRBV12-3/TRBV12-4|few|TRBD1|14
CASSPRTGGHGYTF
TGTGCCAGCAGTCCCCGGACAGGGGGACATGGCTACACCTTC
>TRBJ2-1|TRBV9|.|.|13
CASSVSAHNEQFF
TGTGCCAGCAGCGTATCTGCTCACAATGAGCAGTTCTTC
>TRBJ1-2|TRBV9|.|TRBD1|15
CASSGGTGSGYGYTF
TGTGCCAGCAGCGGAGGGACAGGGTCTGGCTATGGCTACACCTTC
>TRBJ2-5|TRBV7-7|few|TRBD2|14
CASSLASGQETQYF
TGTGCCAGCAGCTTGGCTAGCGGACAAGAGACCCAGTACTTC
>TRBJ2-7|TRBV20-1|.|.|11
CSAERYYEQYF
TGCAGTGCTGAAAGGTACTACGAGCAGTACTTC
>TRBJ2-4|TRBV3-1|many|.|14
CASSSNPAKNIQYF
TGTGCCAGCAGCAGCAATCCAGCCAAAAACATTCAGTACTTC
>TRBJ1-5|TRBV5-1|.|.|16
CASSLGGKKGNQPQHF
TGCGCCAGCAGCTTAGGAGGGAAGAAGGGCAATCAGCCCCAGCATTTT